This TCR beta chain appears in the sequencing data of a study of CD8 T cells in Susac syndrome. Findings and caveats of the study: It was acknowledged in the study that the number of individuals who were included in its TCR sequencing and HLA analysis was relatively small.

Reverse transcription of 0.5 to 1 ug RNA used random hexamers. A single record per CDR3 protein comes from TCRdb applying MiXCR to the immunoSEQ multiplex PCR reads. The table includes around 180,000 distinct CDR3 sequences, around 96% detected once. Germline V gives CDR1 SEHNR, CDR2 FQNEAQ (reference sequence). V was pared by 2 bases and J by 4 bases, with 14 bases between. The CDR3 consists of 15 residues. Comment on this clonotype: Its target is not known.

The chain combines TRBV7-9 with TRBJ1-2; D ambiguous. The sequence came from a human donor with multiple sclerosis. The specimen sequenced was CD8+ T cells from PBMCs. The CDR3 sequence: CASSLRGNWSYGYTF. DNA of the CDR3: TGTGCCAGCAGCTTACGCGGCAACTGGAGCTATGGCTACACCTTC.